The source of this T cell receptor (beta chain) is a study of cytomegalovirus exposure and HLA in healthy donors. As for this clone: Its antigen is not known.

Study-level results: In the 90 to 150 validation repertoires, about 95% of cluster scores exceeded 0, per a later analysis. The study recorded about 160 TCR beta chains that were cytomegalovirus-associated. Reports credit the classifier with highly specific, highly sensitive diagnosis of cytomegalovirus status.

Trimming stripped 5 bases from V and 0 bases from J, with 18 bases between. Germline V gene lookup returns CDR1 SGHTS and CDR2 YDEGEE. The CDR3 is made up of 17 amino acids. TCRdb keeps only in-frame clones here, not all; method: immunoSEQ multiplex PCR. The profile shows about 74,000 clones, 94% of them singletons. The donors formed part of the roughly 110-subject validation cohort, distinct from the roughly 700-subject first cohort. This TCR was recovered from a woman aged 18-29 years in good health and CMV-seropositive. The chain recombines TRBV5-8 with TRBJ1-5, with a possible D match to TRBD1 (5 bases). The sample was PBMCs. The DNA of the CDR3 is TGTGCCAGCAGTTCACCTAGGGGAAAATATAGCAATCAGCCCCAGCATTTT. Protein: CASSSPRGKYSNQPQHF.